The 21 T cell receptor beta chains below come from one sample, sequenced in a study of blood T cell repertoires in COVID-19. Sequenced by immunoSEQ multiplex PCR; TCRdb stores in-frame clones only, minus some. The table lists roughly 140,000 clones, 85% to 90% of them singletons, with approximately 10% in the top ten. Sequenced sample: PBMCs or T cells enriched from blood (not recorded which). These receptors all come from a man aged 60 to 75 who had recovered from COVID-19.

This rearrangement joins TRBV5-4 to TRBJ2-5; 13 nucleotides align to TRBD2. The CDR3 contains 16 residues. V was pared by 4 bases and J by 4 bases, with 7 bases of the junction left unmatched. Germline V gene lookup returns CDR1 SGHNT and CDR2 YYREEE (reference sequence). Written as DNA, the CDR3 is TGTGCCAGCAGCCTTGGACTAGCGGGAGCCCGAGAGACCCAGTACTTC. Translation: CASSLGLAGARETQYF.

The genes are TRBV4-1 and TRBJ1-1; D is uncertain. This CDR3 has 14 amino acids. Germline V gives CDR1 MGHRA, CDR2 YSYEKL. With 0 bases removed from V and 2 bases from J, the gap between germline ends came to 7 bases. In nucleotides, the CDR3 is TGCGCCAGCAGCCAAGATCGAGCTAACACTGAAGCTTTCTTT. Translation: CASSQDRANTEAFF.

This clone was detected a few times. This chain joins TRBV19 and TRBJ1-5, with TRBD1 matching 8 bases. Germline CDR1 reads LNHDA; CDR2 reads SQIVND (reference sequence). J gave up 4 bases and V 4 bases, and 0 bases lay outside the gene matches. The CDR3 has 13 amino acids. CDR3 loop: CASSRDRNQPQHF. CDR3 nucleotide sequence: TGTGCCAGTAGTAGGGACAGGAATCAGCCCCAGCATTTT.

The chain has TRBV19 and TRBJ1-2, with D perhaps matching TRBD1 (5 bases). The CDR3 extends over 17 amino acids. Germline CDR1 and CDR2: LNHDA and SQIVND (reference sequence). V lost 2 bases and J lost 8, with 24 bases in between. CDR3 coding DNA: TGTGCCAGTAGTATACCACCGGGACTCAGCCATCTATTCGGCTACACCTTC. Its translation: CASSIPPGLSHLFGYTF.

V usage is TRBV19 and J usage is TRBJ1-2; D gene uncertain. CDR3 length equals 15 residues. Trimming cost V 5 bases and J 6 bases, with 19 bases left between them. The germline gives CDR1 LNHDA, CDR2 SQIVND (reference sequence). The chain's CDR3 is CASSRVGPVENGYTF. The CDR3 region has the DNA TGTGCCAGTAGTCGGGTCGGTCCAGTAGAAAATGGCTACACCTTC.

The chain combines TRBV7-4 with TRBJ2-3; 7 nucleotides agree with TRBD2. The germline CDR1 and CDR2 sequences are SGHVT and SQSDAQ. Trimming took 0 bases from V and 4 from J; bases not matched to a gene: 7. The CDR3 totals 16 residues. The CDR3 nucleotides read TGTGCCAGCAGCTTAGCGGGAGGGCCCACAGCAGATACGCAGTATTTT. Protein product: CASSLAGGPTADTQYF.

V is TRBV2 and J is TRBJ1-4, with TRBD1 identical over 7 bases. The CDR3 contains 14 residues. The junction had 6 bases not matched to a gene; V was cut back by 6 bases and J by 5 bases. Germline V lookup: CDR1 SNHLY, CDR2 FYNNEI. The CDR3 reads CASSPRGMNEKLFF. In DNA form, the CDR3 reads TGTGCCAGCAGCCCCAGGGGGATGAATGAAAAACTGTTTTTT.

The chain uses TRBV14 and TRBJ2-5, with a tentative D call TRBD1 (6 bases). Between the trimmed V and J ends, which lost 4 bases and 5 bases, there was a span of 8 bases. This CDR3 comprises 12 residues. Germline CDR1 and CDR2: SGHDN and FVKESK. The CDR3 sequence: CASSRQAETQYF. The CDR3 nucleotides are TGTGCCAGCAGCCGACAGGCGGAGACCCAGTACTTC.

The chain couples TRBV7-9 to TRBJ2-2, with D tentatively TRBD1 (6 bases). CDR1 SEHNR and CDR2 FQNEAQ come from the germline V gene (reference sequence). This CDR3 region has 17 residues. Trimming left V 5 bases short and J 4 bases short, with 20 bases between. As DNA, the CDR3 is TGTGCCAGCAGCGTATATACAGGGATCTCAGGCACCGGGGAGCTGTTTTTT. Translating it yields CASSVYTGISGTGELFF.

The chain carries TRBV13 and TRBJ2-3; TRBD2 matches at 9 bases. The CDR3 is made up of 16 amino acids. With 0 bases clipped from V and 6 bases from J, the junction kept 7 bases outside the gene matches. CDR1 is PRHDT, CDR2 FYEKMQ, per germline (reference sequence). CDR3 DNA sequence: TGTGCCAGCAGCTTAGGAGCTAGCGGGAAACGGGATACGCAGTATTTT. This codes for CASSLGASGKRDTQYF.

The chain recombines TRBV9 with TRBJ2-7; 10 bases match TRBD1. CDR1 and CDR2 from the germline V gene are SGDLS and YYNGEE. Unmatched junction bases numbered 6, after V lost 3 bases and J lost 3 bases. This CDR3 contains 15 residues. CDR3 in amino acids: CASSAQGQGYYEQYF. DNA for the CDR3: TGTGCCAGCAGCGCCCAGGGACAGGGGTACTACGAGCAGTACTTC.

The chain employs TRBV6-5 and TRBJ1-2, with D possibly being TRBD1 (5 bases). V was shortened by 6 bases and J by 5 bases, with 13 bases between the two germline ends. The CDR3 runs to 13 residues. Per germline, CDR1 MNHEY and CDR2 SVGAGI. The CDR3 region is CASSGYGGYGYTF. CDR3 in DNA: TGTGCCAGCAGCGGGTATGGGGGGTATGGCTACACCTTC.

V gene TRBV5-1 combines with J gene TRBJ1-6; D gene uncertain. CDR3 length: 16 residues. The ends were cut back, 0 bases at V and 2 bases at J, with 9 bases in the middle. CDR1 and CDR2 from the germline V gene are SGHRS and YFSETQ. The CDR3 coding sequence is TGCGCCAGCAGCTTGGGAGGGAGAACCTATAATTCACCCCTCCACTTT. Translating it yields CASSLGGRTYNSPLHF.

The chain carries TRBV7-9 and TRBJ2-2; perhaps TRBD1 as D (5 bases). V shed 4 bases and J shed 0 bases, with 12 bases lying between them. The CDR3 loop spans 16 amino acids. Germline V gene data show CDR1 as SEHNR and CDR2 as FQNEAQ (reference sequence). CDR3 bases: TGTGCCAGCAGCTCCTTCGACAGTACGAACACCGGGGAGCTGTTTTTT. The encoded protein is CASSSFDSTNTGELFF. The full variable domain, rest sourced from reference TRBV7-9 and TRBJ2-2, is DTGVSQNPRHKITKRGQNVTFRCDPISEHNRLYWYRQTLGQGPEFLTYFQNEAQLEKSRLLSDRFSAERPKGSFSTLEIQRTEQGDSAMYLCASSSFDSTNTGELFFGEGSRLTVL.

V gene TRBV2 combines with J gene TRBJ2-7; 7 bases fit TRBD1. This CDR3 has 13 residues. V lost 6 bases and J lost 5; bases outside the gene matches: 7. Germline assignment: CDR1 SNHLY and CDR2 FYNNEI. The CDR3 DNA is TGTGCCAGCAGATCCGGGACAGTCGACGAGCAGTACTTC. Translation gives CASRSGTVDEQYF.

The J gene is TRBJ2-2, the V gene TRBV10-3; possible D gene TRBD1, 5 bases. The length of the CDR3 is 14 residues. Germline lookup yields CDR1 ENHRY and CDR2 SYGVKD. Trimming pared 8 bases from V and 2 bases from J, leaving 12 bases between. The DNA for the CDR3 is TGTGCCATCCTTAAGACAGTTAACACCGGGGAGCTGTTTTTT. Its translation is CAILKTVNTGELFF.

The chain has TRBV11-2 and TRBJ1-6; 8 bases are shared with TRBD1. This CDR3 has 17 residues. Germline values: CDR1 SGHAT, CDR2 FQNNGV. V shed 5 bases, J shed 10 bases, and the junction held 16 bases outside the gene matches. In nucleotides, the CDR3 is TGTGCCAGCAGCGTAACGCCCACCGGGACAGGTCAATCACCCCTCCACTTT. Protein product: CASSVTPTGTGQSPLHF.

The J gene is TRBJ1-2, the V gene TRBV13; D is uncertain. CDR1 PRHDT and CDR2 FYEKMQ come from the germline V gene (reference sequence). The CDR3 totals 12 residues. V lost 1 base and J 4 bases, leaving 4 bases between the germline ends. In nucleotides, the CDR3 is TGTGCCAGCAGCTTAGCCAGCTATGGCTACACCTTC. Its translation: CASSLASYGYTF.

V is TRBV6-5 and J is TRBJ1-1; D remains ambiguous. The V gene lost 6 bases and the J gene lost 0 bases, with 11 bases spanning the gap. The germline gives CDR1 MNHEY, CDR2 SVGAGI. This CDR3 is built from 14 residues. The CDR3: CASRQLPLNTEAFF. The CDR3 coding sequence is TGTGCCAGCAGACAACTACCTTTGAACACTGAAGCTTTCTTT.

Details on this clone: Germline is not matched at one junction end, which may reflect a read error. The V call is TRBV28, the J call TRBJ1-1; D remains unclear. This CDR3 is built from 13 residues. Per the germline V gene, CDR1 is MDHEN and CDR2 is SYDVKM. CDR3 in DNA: TGTGCCAGCAGTACCGGCTTCGACACGGAAGCTTTCTTT. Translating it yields CASSTGFDTEAFF.

CDR3 amino acids: CASSFGTGGEAFF. The CDR3 DNA reads TGTGCCAGCAGTTTCGGGACAGGGGGAGAGGCTTTCTTT. The chain carries TRBV27 and TRBJ1-1; 11 positions match TRBD1. Germline-derived CDR1 and CDR2 are MNHEY and SMNVEV (reference sequence). Germline trimming cut 3 bases from V and 11 bases from J; bases unmatched to any gene: 5. The CDR3 is 13 amino acids.